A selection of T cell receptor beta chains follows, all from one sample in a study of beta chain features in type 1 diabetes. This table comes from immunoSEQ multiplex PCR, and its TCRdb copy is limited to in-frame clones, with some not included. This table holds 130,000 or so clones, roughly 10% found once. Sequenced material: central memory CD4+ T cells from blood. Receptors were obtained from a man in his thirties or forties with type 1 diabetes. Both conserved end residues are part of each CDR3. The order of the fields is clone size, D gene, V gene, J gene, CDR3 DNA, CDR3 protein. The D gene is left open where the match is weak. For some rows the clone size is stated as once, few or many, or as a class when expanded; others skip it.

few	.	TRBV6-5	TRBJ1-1	TGTGCCAGCAGACCCCCGGGAGTCACTGAAGCTTTCTTT	CASRPPGVTEAFF
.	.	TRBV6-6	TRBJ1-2	.	CASSSSNYGYTF
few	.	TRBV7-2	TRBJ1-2	TGTGCCAGCAGCCCCCAACAGGGTGTAGGATATGGCTACACCTTC	CASSPQQGVGYGYTF
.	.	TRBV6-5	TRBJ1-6	TGTGCCAGCACCCTCGGGGTCCATAATTCACCCCTCCACTTT	CASTLGVHNSPLHF
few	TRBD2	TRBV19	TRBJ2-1	TGTGCCAGTGCCCGGACTAGCGGGAACTACAATGAGCAGTTCTTC	CASARTSGNYNEQFF
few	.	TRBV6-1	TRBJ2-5	TGTGCCAGCAGTGAAATGTTGACGGGCCAAGAGACCCAGTACTTC	CASSEMLTGQETQYF
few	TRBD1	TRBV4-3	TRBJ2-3	TGCGCCAGCAGCCAAATCCTCAGACAGGGTAGGGGCCCAGATACGCAGTATTTT	CASSQILRQGRGPDTQYF
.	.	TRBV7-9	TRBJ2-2	TGTGCCAGCAGATTTACCGGGTCCTTCACCGGGGAGCTGTTTTTT	CASRFTGSFTGELFF
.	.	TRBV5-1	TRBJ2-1	TGCGCCAGCAGCGTGGGGGAGCTTGGGCAGTTCTTC	CASSVGELGQFF
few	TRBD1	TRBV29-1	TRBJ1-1	TGCAGCGTTGTCGGGACAGGGGGCGTGAACACTGAAGCTTTCTTT	CSVVGTGGVNTEAFF
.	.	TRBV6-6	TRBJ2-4	TGTGCCAGCAGTGACGTGACAATAGCCAAAAACATTCAGTACTTC	CASSDVTIAKNIQYF
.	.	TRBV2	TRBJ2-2	TGTGCCAGCCTTTACTCACTACGGGGAGGGGAGCTGTTTTTT	CASLYSLRGGELFF
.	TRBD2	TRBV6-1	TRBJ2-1	TGTGCCAGCAGTGTTCTTAGCGGGGTCTACAATGAGCAGTTCTTC	CASSVLSGVYNEQFF
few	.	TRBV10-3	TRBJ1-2	TGTGCCATCAGGGAATCGGGGGGAGGCTACACCTTC	CAIRESGGGYTF
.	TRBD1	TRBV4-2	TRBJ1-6	TGTGCCAGCAGCCGGGACAGGGGTCGAGATTCACCCCTCCACTTT	CASSRDRGRDSPLHF
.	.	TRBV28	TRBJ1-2	TGTGCCAGCAGTTTAGGAGGGATCGGGAATGGCTACACCTTC	CASSLGGIGNGYTF
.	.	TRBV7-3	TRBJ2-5	TGTGCCAGCAGCGTCGCGGGGCAAGAGACCCAGTACTTC	CASSVAGQETQYF
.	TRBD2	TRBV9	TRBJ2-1	TGTGCCAGCAGCCCGGGGGGGCCTCGGAATGAGCAGTTCTTC	CASSPGGPRNEQFF
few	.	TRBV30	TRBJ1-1	TGTGCCTGGCTCTATCTGAACACTGAAGCTTTCTTT	CAWLYLNTEAFF
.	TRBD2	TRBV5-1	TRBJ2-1	TGCGCCAGCAGCCTCATTGTGACTAGCGGGGATAGATACAATGAGCAGTTCTTC	CASSLIVTSGDRYNEQFF
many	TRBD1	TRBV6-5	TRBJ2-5	TGTGCCAGCAAAGGACAGGCTCAGAAGACCCAGTACTTC	CASKGQAQKTQYF
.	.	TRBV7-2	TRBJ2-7	TGTGCCAGCAGCATAGCCAGGACTACCAATCTACGAGAGCAGTACTTC	CASSIARTTNLREQYF
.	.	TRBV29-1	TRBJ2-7	TGCAGCGTTGAAGGAGTCTCCTACGAGCAGTACTTC	CSVEGVSYEQYF
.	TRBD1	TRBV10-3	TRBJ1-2	TGTGCCATCAGTGAGGAGGGGGCGCGGGGCTACACCTTC	CAISEEGARGYTF
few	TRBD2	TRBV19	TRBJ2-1	TGTGCCAGCGGGGCCGGGAGACTAGCGTCCTACAATGAGCAGTTCTTC	CASGAGRLASYNEQFF
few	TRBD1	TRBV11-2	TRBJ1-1	TGTGCCAGCAGATTCGGGACAGCTGGGGGGACTGAAGCTTTCTTT	CASRFGTAGGTEAFF
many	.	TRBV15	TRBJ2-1	TGTGCCACCAGTACCGGGGGACTCAATGAGCAGTTCTTC	CATSTGGLNEQFF
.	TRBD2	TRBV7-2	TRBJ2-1	TGTGCCAGCAGCTTAGGGGGCAGCGGGGGGGCCCATGAGCAGTTCTTC	CASSLGGSGGAHEQFF
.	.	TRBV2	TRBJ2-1	TGTGCCAGCAGTCCCCTAGCCCAAGCCGAGTTCTTC	CASSPLAQAEFF